A single sample is the source of the 26 T cell receptor beta chains below, sequenced in a study of metastatic and nonmetastatic thyroid tumors. Patients underwent thyroid surgery, and none had received any treatment before it. TCRdb reassembled clones from the PCR reads with MiXCR. The sample consists of thousands of clones, roughly 19% of them appearing once. The sequenced sample consisted of adjacent normal tissue. Source of these receptors: a male donor with papillary thyroid cancer or a benign thyroid nodule (not recorded which). Some clones in this sample may be carry-over from other donors' samples.

V usage is TRBV7-9 and J usage is TRBJ1-1, with a possible D match to TRBD1 (5 bases). The CDR3 sequence is 13 residues long. Per the germline V gene, CDR1 is SEHNR and CDR2 is FQNEAQ (reference sequence). Trimming took off 5 bases at V and 7 bases at J, with 14 bases between the two ends. CDR3 sequence reads: CASSPGSSGEAFF. The DNA for the CDR3 is TGTGCCAGCAGCCCAGGGTCGAGCGGTGAAGCTTTCTTT. The variable domain in full, with the rest retrieved from reference TRBV7-9 and TRBJ1-1, is DTGVSQNPRHKITKRGQNVTFRCDPISEHNRLYWYRQTLGQGPEFLTYFQNEAQLEKSRLLSDRFSAERPKGSFSTLEIQRTEQGDSAMYLCASSPGSSGEAFFGQGTRLTVV.

This sequence joins TRBV11-2 and TRBJ1-3; D is ambiguous. Germline-derived CDR1 and CDR2 are SGHAT and FQNNGV. V was shortened by 1 base and J by 0 bases, with 13 bases between the two germline ends. The CDR3 length is 17 residues. In nucleotides, the CDR3 is TGTGCCAGCAGCTTAGTTGGAGGCCAGAGCTCTGGAAACACCATATATTTT. It is translated as CASSLVGGQSSGNTIYF.

By its share, this clone is medium-sized. The genes are TRBV6-1 and TRBJ2-5, with D unresolved. This CDR3 contains 11 residues. Germline CDR1 MNHNS, CDR2 SASEGT. V lost 8 bases to trimming and J lost 3 bases, with 7 bases between them. The CDR3 DNA sequence: TGTGCCAGCTTGCAAAAAGAGACCCAGTACTTC. Its translation: CASLQKETQYF.

The CDR3 sequence is CASIGSEGTEAFF. DNA of the CDR3: TGCGCCAGCATCGGGAGCGAGGGCACTGAAGCTTTCTTT. V gene TRBV5-1 combines with J gene TRBJ1-1; no clear D gene. Deletions cut 6 bases from V and 4 bases from J, with 13 bases between. The CDR3 sequence is 13 residues long. Germline-derived CDR1 and CDR2 are SGHRS and YFSETQ.

The V call is TRBV5-6, the J call TRBJ2-3; D is possibly TRBD1 (5 bases). Germline V CDR1 and CDR2: SGHDT, YYEEEE. The V gene lost 4 bases and the J gene lost 3 bases, with 15 bases spanning the gap. This CDR3 contains 15 residues. DNA for the CDR3: TGTGCCAGCAGCCAACTATTGACAGCGACAGATACGCAGTATTTT. Translating gives CASSQLLTATDTQYF.

The table lists this clone with a few counts. The V gene is TRBV10-2, the J gene TRBJ2-7, with TRBD2 matching over 7 bases. This CDR3 is built from 13 residues. Germline V gene lookup returns CDR1 WSHSY and CDR2 SAAADI. The trim removed 5 bases at V and 2 bases at J, leaving 3 bases unmatched. The CDR3 bases are TGCGCCAGCAGTCGGCTAGCGGCCTACGAGCAGTACTTC. Amino acids: CASSRLAAYEQYF.

This clone was observed a few times. This chain uses TRBV28 with TRBJ2-1; TRBD2 is a possible D gene (6 bases). CDR3 length: 14 residues. The germline gives CDR1 MDHEN, CDR2 SYDVKM. V was shortened by 7 bases and J by 2 bases, with 12 bases between the two germline ends. The CDR3 sequence: CASIGLFAYNEQFF. The CDR3 coding sequence is TGTGCCAGCATAGGACTATTTGCCTACAATGAGCAGTTCTTC.

A few counts support this clone. V is TRBV7-2 and J is TRBJ1-5; perhaps TRBD1 as D (6 bases). The ends were cut back, 6 bases at V and 2 bases at J, with 8 bases in the middle. CDR1 and CDR2 (germline): SGHTA, FQGNSA. This CDR3 has 13 amino acids. CDR3: CASSPGGNQPQHF. As DNA, the CDR3 is TGTGCCAGCAGTCCAGGGGGCAATCAGCCCCAGCATTTT.

CDR3 protein: CASSLGLAYEQYV. In DNA form, the CDR3 reads TGTGCCAGCAGCTTGGGACTAGCCTACGAGCAGTACGTC. The chain couples TRBV13 to TRBJ2-7, with 8 bases matching TRBD2. The CDR3 is 13 amino acids. Germline values: CDR1 PRHDT, CDR2 FYEKMQ (reference sequence). V lost 3 bases, J lost 2 bases, and 0 bases stayed unmatched.

This clone appeared a single time. This likely comes from a read error, as the CDR3 has no conserved phenylalanine or tryptophan at its end. No DNA is shown, since the ends of the CDR3 on it are uncertain; the CDR3 is the one TCRdb lists. This sequence joins TRBV10-1 and TRBJ1-5. The germline CDR1 and CDR2 sequences are WNHNN and SYGVQD (reference sequence). The CDR3 adds up to 15 amino acids, both ends counted. CDR3 region: CASSGPNPSNQPQPS.

This chain joins TRBV5-1 and TRBJ2-2, with no clear D. Germline V lookup: CDR1 SGHRS, CDR2 YFSETQ. CDR3 length: 15 residues. Trimming took 2 bases from V and 0 from J, leaving 8 bases between them. This chain's CDR3 is CASSFNRANTGELFF. CDR3 nucleotide sequence: TGCGCCAGCAGCTTCAACAGAGCGAACACCGGGGAGCTGTTTTTT.

The V call is TRBV6-1, the J call TRBJ1-6; no clear D gene. Trimming took off 4 bases at V and 1 base at J, with 8 bases between the two ends. Per the germline V gene, CDR1 is MNHNS and CDR2 is SASEGT. The CDR3 is made up of 15 amino acids. The CDR3 coding sequence is TGTGCCAGCAGTGGGGAGGCGTCCTATAATTCACCCCTCCACTTT. The encoded protein is CASSGEASYNSPLHF.

A few counts support this clone. The chain recombines TRBV15 with TRBJ2-3; 12 bases line up with TRBD2. This CDR3 spans 17 amino acids. Per the germline V gene, CDR1 is LNHNV and CDR2 is YYDKDF (reference sequence). The J segment lost 0 bases and the V segment lost 3 bases, leaving 4 bases of the junction unmatched. The CDR3 coding sequence is TGTGCCACCAGCAGCACTAGCGGGGGGACTAGCACAGATACGCAGTATTTT. Translated, it gives CATSSTSGGTSTDTQYF.

This clone appeared many times. The chain employs TRBV30 and TRBJ2-5; D gene unclear. Germline V gene data show CDR1 as GTSNPN and CDR2 as SVGIG (reference sequence). The CDR3 covers 14 residues. The V and J ends lost 5 bases and 5 bases respectively, with 18 bases between them. CDR3 sequence reads: CAWSGTASFETQYF. Written as DNA, the CDR3 is TGTGCCTGGTCCGGAACAGCTTCGTTTGAGACCCAGTACTTC. The entire variable domain, with the rest obtained from reference TRBV30 and TRBJ2-5, is as follows: SQTIHQWPATLVQPVGSPLSLECTVEGTSNPNLYWYRQAAGRGLQLLFYSVGIGQISSEVPQNLSASRPQDRQFILSSKKLLLSDSGFYLCAWSGTASFETQYFGPGTRLLVL.

This clone was detected a few times. The chain recombines TRBV2 with TRBJ2-5, with D uncertain. CDR1 is SNHLY, CDR2 FYNNEI, per germline. Trimming shortened V by 3 bases and J by 3 bases, and 5 bases separated the two germline ends. The length of the CDR3 is 12 residues. In nucleotides, the CDR3 is TGTGCCAGCAGTGAGTGGAAAGAGACCCAGTACTTC. Translated, it gives CASSEWKETQYF.

Details on this clone: An end of the junction does not agree with germline; a read error may underlie this. The sample contains more than one DNA sequence encoding this CDR3. This chain uses TRBV5-4 with TRBJ1-2; D is undetermined. The CDR3 runs 14 residues. Germline CDR1 is SGHNT and CDR2 is YYREEE (reference sequence). The CDR3 region has the DNA TGTGCCAGCAGTTTGGACGGGGAGAACTATGGCTACACCTTC. Translation: CASSLDGENYGYTF. Variable domain in full (rest from reference TRBV5-4 and TRBJ1-2): ETGVTQSPTHLIKTRGQQVTLRCSSQSGHNTVSWYQQALGQGPQFIFQYYREEENGRGNFPPRFSGLQFPNYSSELNVNALELDDSALYLCASSLDGENYGYTFGSGTRLTVV.

The V and J genes are TRBV6-1 and TRBJ2-7; weak D call: TRBD2 (6 bases). The CDR3 is made up of 13 amino acids. Germline V gene sequence: CDR1 MNHNS, CDR2 SASEGT. The V end lost 6 bases, the J end lost 4 bases, and 13 bases lay between the germline ends. CDR3 residues: CASSRDSFYEQYV. The CDR3 nucleotides read TGTGCCAGCAGCCGGGACTCATTTTACGAGCAGTACGTC.

This clone was found a few times. J is TRBJ2-1 and V is TRBV2; D perhaps matches TRBD1 (5 bases). Germline lookup yields CDR1 SNHLY and CDR2 FYNNEI. Trimming took 10 bases from V and 4 from J, leaving 14 bases between them. This CDR3 comprises 13 residues. As DNA, the CDR3 is TGTGCCATCTTCGACAGTGCATACAATGAGCAGTTCTTC. It specifies CAIFDSAYNEQFF.

The V gene is TRBV4-1, the J gene TRBJ2-7; TRBD2 is a possible D gene (6 bases). There are 16 residues in the CDR3. Germline assignment: CDR1 MGHRA and CDR2 YSYEKL. V dropped 1 base and J dropped 5 bases, with 18 bases sitting between them. The CDR3 sequence is CASSQVFREKGHEQYF. In DNA form, the CDR3 reads TGCGCCAGCAGCCAAGTTTTTCGGGAGAAAGGCCACGAGCAGTACTTC.

This clone showed up just a few times. The J gene is TRBJ1-1, the V gene TRBV7-9; D is perhaps TRBD1 (5 bases). Germline V CDR1 and CDR2: SEHNR, FQNEAQ (reference sequence). Between the trimmed V and J ends, which lost 1 base and 1 base, there was a span of 7 bases. The CDR3 runs to 14 residues. CDR3 residues: CASSLGTGNTEAFF. CDR3 DNA: TGTGCCAGCAGCTTAGGTACAGGGAACACTGAAGCTTTCTTT. The full variable domain, in which reference TRBV7-9 and TRBJ1-1 provide the parts outside the CDR3, is DTGVSQNPRHKITKRGQNVTFRCDPISEHNRLYWYRQTLGQGPEFLTYFQNEAQLEKSRLLSDRFSAERPKGSFSTLEIQRTEQGDSAMYLCASSLGTGNTEAFFGQGTRLTVV.

The V and J genes are TRBV5-1 and TRBJ1-2; the match to TRBD1 covers 7 bases. The germline V gene encodes CDR1 SGHRS and CDR2 YFSETQ. The CDR3 loop spans 13 amino acids. V gave up 4 bases and J gave up 6 bases; unmatched junction bases: 6. CDR3 loop: CASSSTTGDGYTF. The CDR3 DNA reads TGCGCCAGCAGCAGTACAACAGGGGATGGCTACACCTTC.

The chain couples TRBV9 to TRBJ1-1, with D possibly TRBD1 on 6 matching bases. Trimming cost V 0 bases and J 0 bases, with 18 bases left between them. CDR3 length: 18 amino acids. Germline CDR1 and CDR2: SGDLS and YYNGEE. As DNA, the CDR3 is TGTGCCAGCAGCGTAGGACCGTCGGCAGGGGTTGTGAACACTGAAGCTTTCTTT. It encodes CASSVGPSAGVVNTEAFF.

This clone counts as medium-sized (0.01 to 0.1%). The rearrangement uses TRBV6-1 and TRBJ2-3; possible D gene TRBD2, 7 bases. The CDR3 consists of 17 residues. The V end was cut by 4 bases, the J end by 2 bases, with 19 bases between. Per the germline V gene, CDR1 is MNHNS and CDR2 is SASEGT. The CDR3 spells CASSGGRGPELTDTQYF. The CDR3 region has the DNA TGTGCCAGCAGTGGGGGGCGGGGGCCAGAACTCACAGATACGCAGTATTTT.

This clone counts as medium-sized. V usage is TRBV7-9 and J usage is TRBJ1-1; D gene uncertain. Germline values: CDR1 SEHNR, CDR2 FQNEAQ (reference sequence). The germline V and J ends were trimmed by 5 bases and 3 bases, with 10 bases remaining between them. The CDR3 runs to 13 residues. The CDR3 coding sequence is TGTGCCAGCAGCCTGTCACCCGACACTGAAGCTTTCTTT. This sequence encodes CASSLSPDTEAFF.

This clone was seen more than once but under ten times. This chain links TRBV28 with TRBJ1-2; D is unclear. Germline CDR1 reads MDHEN; CDR2 reads SYDVKM. V was pared by 2 bases and J by 7 bases, with 11 bases between. The CDR3 covers 13 residues. The CDR3: CASSLKGDGGYTF. CDR3 in DNA: TGTGCCAGCAGTTTAAAAGGTGACGGTGGCTACACCTTC.

V gene TRBV11-2 combines with J gene TRBJ2-1; 11 bases align to TRBD2. CDR3 size: 16 residues. Germline V gene lookup returns CDR1 SGHAT and CDR2 FQNNGV. The ends lost 5 bases at V and 3 bases at J; junction bases unmatched: 6. For the CDR3, the DNA is TGTGCCAGCAGCGGTGGTGGGACTAGCGGCTACAATGAGCAGTTCTTC. Protein: CASSGGGTSGYNEQFF.